A selection of T cell receptor beta chains follows, all from one sample in a study of blood T cell repertoires in COVID-19. The table came from immunoSEQ multiplex PCR; TCRdb's copy has only in-frame clones and leaves some out. The sample contains about 51,000 clones, approximately 86% of which appear only once. The sample was peripheral blood. The receptors here all came from a man in his sixties with acute or convalescent COVID-19. The CDR3 runs from the conserved cysteine through the conserved F or W. The D gene is left open where the match is weak. Size is stated for part of the rows, as once, few or many counts, or as a class when the clone is expanded.

j_call,v_call,clone_size,d_call,cdr3_nt,cdr3_aa
TRBJ2-1,TRBV4-1,NA,TRBD2,TGCGCCAGCAGCCAAGACAGACTAGCGGGATTCCAGGAGCAGTTCTTC,CASSQDRLAGFQEQFF
TRBJ2-1,TRBV21-1,NA,NA,TGTGCCAGCAGCAACGGCCTCTCGCTGGGGACAAAATACAATGAGCAGTTCTTC,CASSNGLSLGTKYNEQFF
TRBJ1-4,TRBV14,NA,NA,TGTGCCAGCAGCCAAGGCGGGGGAAGAGGGGAAAAACTGTTTTTT,CASSQGGGRGEKLFF
TRBJ2-7,TRBV10-3,few,NA,TGTGCCATCACCGACGGACAGTCCTACGAGCAGTACTTC,CAITDGQSYEQYF
TRBJ2-1,TRBV11-2,NA,NA,TGTGCCAGCAGTCCTGCCGGAGCTGGGTACAATGAGCAGTTCTTC,CASSPAGAGYNEQFF
TRBJ2-3,TRBV4-2,NA,NA,TGTGCCAGCAGCCAAGGCGCCAGCGAAGGAGATACGCAGTATTTT,CASSQGASEGDTQYF
TRBJ2-5,TRBV11-2,NA,NA,TGTGCCAGCAGCTCGGACACAGGGTTGGAGACCCAGTACTTC,CASSSDTGLETQYF
TRBJ2-5,TRBV28,NA,TRBD2,TGTGCCAGCAGTTCGACTAGCGGGCGGTGGCAAGAGACCCAGTACTTC,CASSSTSGRWQETQYF
TRBJ2-7,TRBV28,once,TRBD2,TGTGCCACCCCCCATTTAGCGGGAGCCCCAAGTACCTACGAGCAGTACTTC,CATPHLAGAPSTYEQYF
TRBJ1-2,TRBV10-2,NA,NA,TGCGCCAGCAGTGATCTCTATGGCTACACCTTC,CASSDLYGYTF
TRBJ1-5,TRBV28,NA,NA,TGTGCCGCAATCGCGGGGGGTACGGGTCAGCCCCAGCATTTT,CAAIAGGTGQPQHF
TRBJ1-1,TRBV10-3,once,TRBD1,TGTGCCATCAGTGGTCAGGGGGTGAACACTGAAGCTTTCTTT,CAISGQGVNTEAFF
TRBJ2-7,TRBV2,few,NA,TGTGCCAGCAGTGTAAACAATCCCACCTACGAGCAGTACTTC,CASSVNNPTYEQYF
TRBJ1-5,TRBV19,NA,NA,TGTGCCAGTGGATATAGGGGGATAGGGAGCAATCAGCCCCAGCATTTT,CASGYRGIGSNQPQHF
TRBJ1-2,TRBV6-6,NA,TRBD1,TGTGCCAGCAGTACCGGGACAGGCGTCGTTAACTATGGCTACACCTTC,CASSTGTGVVNYGYTF
TRBJ2-2,TRBV5-6,few,TRBD2,TGTGCCAGCAGCTTCTGGGGTAGCGGGAGGGCCTCGACCGGGGAGCTGTTTTTT,CASSFWGSGRASTGELFF
TRBJ2-1,TRBV5-6,NA,TRBD2,TGTGCCAGCAGCGTCCGACTAGCGGGAGGCTCGTCCCATGAGCAGTTCTTC,CASSVRLAGGSSHEQFF
TRBJ1-4,TRBV5-5,NA,NA,TGTGCCAGCAGCTTGGGCAGTAATGAAAAACTGTTTTTT,CASSLGSNEKLFF
TRBJ1-2,TRBV19,NA,NA,TGTGCCAGCCGACAGACGAACTATGGCTACACCTTC,CASRQTNYGYTF
TRBJ2-7,TRBV5-5,NA,TRBD1,TGTGCCAGCAGCTTGGATCGGGACAGCCCCTACGAGCAGTACTTC,CASSLDRDSPYEQYF
TRBJ2-1,TRBV7-3,NA,NA,TGTGCCAGCAGCTCCCCGACGGGTGAGCAGTTCTTC,CASSSPTGEQFF
TRBJ2-3,TRBV6-2/TRBV6-3,NA,TRBD2,TGTGCCAGCAGTAACCTAGCGGGAAGTGCAGATACGCAGTATTTT,CASSNLAGSADTQYF
TRBJ1-5,TRBV6-5,once,NA,TGTGCCAGCATGAGAGGGCTCGGAAATCAGCCCCAGCATTTT,CASMRGLGNQPQHF
TRBJ1-2,TRBV6-6,NA,TRBD1,TGTGCCAGCAGTGATTGGGACAGGCCTAACTATGGCTACACCTTC,CASSDWDRPNYGYTF
TRBJ2-7,TRBV19,NA,NA,TGTGCCAGTAGTACTGGAGCGGGCTACGAGCAGTACTTC,CASSTGAGYEQYF
TRBJ1-4,TRBV7-2,NA,NA,TGTGCCAGCAGCTTATCCCTGCGGGTTGGGGAAAAACTGTTTTTT,CASSLSLRVGEKLFF
TRBJ2-1,TRBV6-1,NA,NA,TGTGCCAGCAGTGAAGCACCGGCCCCCCGGGGGAATGAGCAGTTCTTC,CASSEAPAPRGNEQFF
TRBJ1-2,TRBV4-1,NA,NA,TGCGCCAGCAGCCAAGAACCGGGAGCTAACTATGGCTACACCTTC,CASSQEPGANYGYTF
TRBJ2-5,TRBV5-8,NA,TRBD2,TGTGCCAGCAGAGATAGCGGGAGCAAGACCCAGTACTTC,CASRDSGSKTQYF
TRBJ2-7,TRBV20-1,NA,NA,TGCAGTGCAAAGAGCTCCTACGAGCAGTACTTC,CSAKSSYEQYF
TRBJ2-7,TRBV5-1,NA,NA,TGCGCCAGCAGCTTGGGGGCAGTAACCTACGAGCAGTACTTC,CASSLGAVTYEQYF
TRBJ2-3,TRBV29-1,NA,NA,TGCAGCGTCCAGCGGTCTAGCACAGATACGCAGTATTTT,CSVQRSSTDTQYF
TRBJ2-3,TRBV5-1,NA,NA,TGCGCCAGCAGCCAGAGGACAGATACGCAGTATTTT,CASSQRTDTQYF
TRBJ2-5,TRBV19,NA,NA,TGTGCCAGTAGTTCACGGACAGGAGGGGAGACCCAGTACTTC,CASSSRTGGETQYF
TRBJ2-5,TRBV6-2/TRBV6-3,NA,NA,TGTGCCAGCAGTTACTCGAGCCGTTCGGCGGGGGCCCGTGGGGCCCAGTACTTC,CASSYSSRSAGARGAQYF
TRBJ2-2,TRBV11-3,NA,TRBD1,TGTGCCAGCAGCTTGATCGGACAGGGGGTTCCCGGGGAGCTGTTTTTT,CASSLIGQGVPGELFF
TRBJ1-1,TRBV6-1,NA,NA,TGTGCCAGCAGTGATGGTGTCAGAATGAACACTGAAGCTTTCTTT,CASSDGVRMNTEAFF
TRBJ1-2,TRBV5-6,NA,TRBD1,TGTGCCAGCAGACTTCGGGGACAGTATGGCTACACCTTC,CASRLRGQYGYTF
TRBJ1-3,TRBV19,NA,NA,TGTGCCTCTCGGCCGGGTGGGAACACCATATATTTT,CASRPGGNTIYF
TRBJ2-1,TRBV19,NA,NA,TGTGCCAGTAGTGCTCAGGGGAGCTCCTACAATGAGCAGTTCTTC,CASSAQGSSYNEQFF
TRBJ1-1,TRBV19,NA,NA,TGTGCCAGTAGTATAAAGGGACCGGGGGGGAACACTGAAGCTTTCTTT,CASSIKGPGGNTEAFF
TRBJ2-1,TRBV14,NA,NA,TGTGCCAGCAGCCCTCAGGGATACGACAGATACAATGAGCAGTTCTTC,CASSPQGYDRYNEQFF
TRBJ2-5,TRBV9,NA,TRBD1,TGTGCCAGCGCACGGACAGGGTACGACGAGACCCAGTACTTC,CASARTGYDETQYF
TRBJ1-1,TRBV10-2,NA,NA,TGCGCCAGCAGTGAGGGGGTCAGGGCGAACACTGAAGCTTTCTTT,CASSEGVRANTEAFF
TRBJ2-3,TRBV24-1,NA,NA,TGTGCCACCAGAGGGACTAGCACAGATACGCAGTATTTT,CATRGTSTDTQYF
TRBJ2-7,TRBV11-3,NA,TRBD2,TGTGCCAGCAGGGGACTAGCGGGGATCGAGCAGTACTTC,CASRGLAGIEQYF
TRBJ1-6,TRBV10-2,NA,NA,TGCGCCAGCAGGCCGGGACACAATTCACCCCTCCACTTT,CASRPGHNSPLHF
TRBJ1-5,TRBV6-2/TRBV6-3,NA,TRBD1,TGTGCCAGCAGTTACTTCCCCCATGGACAGGGCTATCAGCCCCAGCATTTT,CASSYFPHGQGYQPQHF
TRBJ2-4,TRBV2,NA,TRBD2,TGTGCCAGTAGGAGAACCATTCTAGCGGGGGGCCGGGGAGCCAAAAACATTCAGTACTTC,CASRRTILAGGRGAKNIQYF
TRBJ1-3,TRBV6-5,NA,NA,TGTGCCAGCATCCCAGGGATCGGAAACACCATATATTTT,CASIPGIGNTIYF
TRBJ1-5,TRBV5-1,NA,NA,TGCGCCAGCAGCTTGGCCGGGCAGGAGCGGGAGCCCCAGCATTTT,CASSLAGQEREPQHF